This T cell receptor beta chain was sequenced in a study of Graves' ophthalmopathy and Graves' hyperthyroidism. This clonotype has a count of ten or more. RNA transcripts provided the template for amplifying TCR beta CDR3 regions. First-round RT-PCR with HTBI primers preceded a second-round multiplex PCR. TCRdb itself ran the multiplex PCR reads through MiXCR, one entry per CDR3 protein. Of about 500,000 distinct CDR3 sequences listed, approximately 15% are singletons. Deletions cut 5 bases from V and 8 bases from J, with 15 bases between. The CDR3 is 13 residues long. Germline CDR1 is LNHDA and CDR2 is SQIVND (reference sequence).

This TCR derives from a woman aged 25 to 39 with Graves' ophthalmopathy. The chain uses TRBV19 and TRBJ1-2; D not resolved. The source material was blood. The CDR3 coding sequence is TGTGCCAGTAGTGGCTCGTCATCGCGGGGCTACACCTTC. Protein product: CASSGSSSRGYTF. Full variable domain (rest looked up from reference TRBV19 and TRBJ1-2): DGGITQSPKYLFRKEGQNVTLSCEQNLNHDAMYWYRQDPGQGLRLIYYSQIVNDFQKGDIAEGYSVSREKKESFPLTVTSAQKNPTAFYLCASSGSSSRGYTFGSGTRLTVV.